One and the same sample provided the 9 T cell receptor beta chains below, sequenced in a study of beta chain features in type 1 diabetes. Overall study findings and caveats: All four CD4+ subsets of Type 1 diabetes patients contained TCRB CDR3s that were moderately but significantly shorter.

Their antigens are not known. Sequenced material consisted of expressed TCRB transcripts (all of the isolated RNA was reverse transcribed). Profiled with immunoSEQ multiplex PCR; TCRdb holds only in-frame clones, not every one. The data contain hundreds of thousands of clones, 13% of them seen just once; the ten biggest clones take up approximately 0.021%. The source material was naive CD4+ T cells from blood. These receptors were taken from a man between 18 and 29 years old with type 1 diabetes.

This chain uses TRBV29-1 with TRBJ2-3; 14 positions agree with TRBD2. CDR3 length equals 15 residues. Germline lookup yields CDR1 SQVTM and CDR2 ANQGSEA. Germline trimming cut 3 bases from V and 6 bases from J; bases unmatched to any gene: 5. DNA for the CDR3: TGCAGCGTTGACCGACTAGCGGGAGGGTGGGATACGCAGTATTTT. Protein product: CSVDRLAGGWDTQYF.

This clone was detected only once. The gene calls are TRBV7-2 and TRBJ1-1; TRBD1 matches at 7 bases. Germline values: CDR1 SGHTA, CDR2 FQGNSA. After removal of 5 bases from V and 3 bases from J, the junction contained 3 bases not matched to a gene. The CDR3 totals 13 residues. DNA of the CDR3: TGTGCCAGCAGCACTCAGGGGGACACTGAAGCTTTCTTT. It codes for CASSTQGDTEAFF.

A few counts support this clone. This rearrangement joins TRBV14 to TRBJ2-1, with a weak D call TRBD2 (6 bases). V gave up 2 bases and J gave up 7 bases, with 21 bases separating them. The CDR3 runs to 17 residues. Germline CDR1 reads SGHDN; CDR2 reads FVKESK. CDR3 in amino acids: CASSQLLPGLLRNEQFF. CDR3 DNA: TGTGCCAGCAGCCAACTCCTCCCGGGACTCCTTCGGAATGAGCAGTTCTTC.

V and J are TRBV9 and TRBJ2-1; tentative D call: TRBD2 (6 bases). V was pared by 0 bases and J by 9 bases, with 13 bases between. In germline, CDR1 is SGDLS, CDR2 YYNGEE. CDR3 size: 14 residues. The DNA of the CDR3 is TGTGCCAGCAGCGTAGATGGAGGGTTTAGTGAGCAGTTCTTC. This translates into CASSVDGGFSEQFF.

This clone was seen more than once but under ten times. The J gene is TRBJ2-1, the V gene TRBV30; D is unclear. Trimming took off 2 bases at V and 8 bases at J, with 13 bases between the two ends. From germline, CDR1 is GTSNPN and CDR2 SVGIG (reference sequence). This CDR3 has 13 residues. CDR3 coding DNA: TGTGCCTGGAGTCTCCCTGCCGCCGATGAGCAGTTCTTC. Translation: CAWSLPAADEQFF. The variable domain in full, completed from reference TRBV30 and TRBJ2-1, reads SQTIHQWPATLVQPVGSPLSLECTVEGTSNPNLYWYRQAAGRGLQLLFYSVGIGQISSEVPQNLSASRPQDRQFILSSKKLLLSDSGFYLCAWSLPAADEQFFGPGTRLTVL.

This clone was detected only a few times. The rearrangement links TRBV11-2 to TRBJ1-2; D unclear. CDR3 length: 15 residues. Per germline, CDR1 SGHAT and CDR2 FQNNGV. V shed 5 bases and J shed 6 bases, with 19 bases lying between them. CDR3 residues: CASSPLQGKSDGYTF. The CDR3 DNA reads as TGTGCCAGCAGCCCCCTCCAAGGGAAATCGGATGGCTACACCTTC.

This clone has more than one count but fewer than ten. The chain joins TRBV6-5 to TRBJ2-5; TRBD2 might be the D (6 bases). This CDR3 has 13 residues. Trimming stripped 6 bases from V and 1 base from J, with 9 bases between. CDR1 and CDR2 (germline): MNHEY, SVGAGI. The CDR3 bases are TGTGCCAGCAGCATTAGCGGCCAAGAGACCCAGTACTTC. Translated: CASSISGQETQYF.

This clone was recorded a few times. The chain combines TRBV30 with TRBJ1-6; perhaps TRBD1 as D (6 bases). The germline V gene encodes CDR1 GTSNPN and CDR2 SVGIG (reference sequence). CDR3 length: 12 residues. The CDR3 bases are TGTGCTCTGAACAGGGTTGGCTCACCCCTCCACTTT. Protein product: CALNRVGSPLHF.

V and J are TRBV5-1 and TRBJ1-2; possible D gene TRBD1, 5 bases. Trimming stripped 0 bases from V and 7 bases from J, with 10 bases between. The CDR3 contains 13 residues. Germline lookup yields CDR1 SGHRS and CDR2 YFSETQ. The CDR3 region has the DNA TGCGCCAGCAGCTTGGCCGGGACTTCTGGCTACACCTTC. Its protein product is CASSLAGTSGYTF.